This T cell receptor (beta chain) was sequenced during a study of technical replicates of blood from four donors. Produced via immunoSEQ multiplex PCR; TCRdb's table is partial and in-frame only. The sample carries around 78,000 clones, approximately 95% recorded once. The length of the CDR3 is 21 residues. V was pared by 1 base and J by 1 base, with 19 bases of the junction left unmatched. From germline, CDR1 is LNHNV and CDR2 YYDKDF (reference sequence). The sequenced sample was T cells isolated from PBMCs. This receptor was taken from a human donor in good health. This chain links TRBV15 with TRBJ1-3; 7 bases agree with TRBD1. CDR3 sequence: CATSRGDRDRIAPRSGNTIYF. The CDR3 DNA follows: TGTGCCACCAGCAGAGGGGACCGGGACAGAATCGCTCCCAGGTCTGGAAACACCATATATTTT.